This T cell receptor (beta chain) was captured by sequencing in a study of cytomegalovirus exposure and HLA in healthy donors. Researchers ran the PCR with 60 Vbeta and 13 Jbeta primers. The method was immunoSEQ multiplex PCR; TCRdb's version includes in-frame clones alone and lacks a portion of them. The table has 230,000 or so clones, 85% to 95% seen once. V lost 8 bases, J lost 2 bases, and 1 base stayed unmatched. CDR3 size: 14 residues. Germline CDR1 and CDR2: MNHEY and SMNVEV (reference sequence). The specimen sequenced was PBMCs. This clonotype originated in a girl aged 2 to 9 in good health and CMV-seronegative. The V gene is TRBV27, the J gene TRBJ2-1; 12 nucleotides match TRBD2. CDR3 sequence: CASASGGAYNEQFF. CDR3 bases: TGTGCCAGCGCTAGCGGGGGGGCCTACAATGAGCAGTTCTTC.